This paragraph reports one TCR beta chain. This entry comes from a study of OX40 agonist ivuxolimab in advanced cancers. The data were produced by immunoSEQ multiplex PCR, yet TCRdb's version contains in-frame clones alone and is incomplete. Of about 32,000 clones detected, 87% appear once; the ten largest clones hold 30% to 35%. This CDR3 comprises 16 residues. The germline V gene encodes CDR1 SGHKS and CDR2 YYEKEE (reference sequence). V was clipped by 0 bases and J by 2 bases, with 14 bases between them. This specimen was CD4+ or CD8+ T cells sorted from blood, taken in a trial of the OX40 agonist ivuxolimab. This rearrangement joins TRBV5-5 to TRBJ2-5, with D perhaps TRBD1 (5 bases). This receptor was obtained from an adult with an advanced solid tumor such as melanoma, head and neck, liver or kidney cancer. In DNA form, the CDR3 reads TGTGCCAGCAGCTTGGCGGTCGGCAGGGTGCAAGAGACCCAGTACTTC. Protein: CASSLAVGRVQETQYF.